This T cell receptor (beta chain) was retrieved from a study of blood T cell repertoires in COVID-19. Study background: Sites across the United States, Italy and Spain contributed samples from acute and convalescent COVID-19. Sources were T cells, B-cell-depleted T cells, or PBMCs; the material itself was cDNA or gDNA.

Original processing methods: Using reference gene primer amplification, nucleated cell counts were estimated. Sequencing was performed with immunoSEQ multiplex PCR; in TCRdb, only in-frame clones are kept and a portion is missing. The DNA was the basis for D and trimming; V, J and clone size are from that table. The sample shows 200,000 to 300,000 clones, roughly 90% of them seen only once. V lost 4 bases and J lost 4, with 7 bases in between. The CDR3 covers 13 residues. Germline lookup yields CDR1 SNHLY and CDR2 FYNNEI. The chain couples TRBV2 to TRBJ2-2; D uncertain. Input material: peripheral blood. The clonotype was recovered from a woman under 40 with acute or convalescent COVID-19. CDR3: CASSVESTGELFF. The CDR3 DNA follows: TGTGCCAGCAGTGTCGAGAGCACCGGGGAGCTGTTTTTT.